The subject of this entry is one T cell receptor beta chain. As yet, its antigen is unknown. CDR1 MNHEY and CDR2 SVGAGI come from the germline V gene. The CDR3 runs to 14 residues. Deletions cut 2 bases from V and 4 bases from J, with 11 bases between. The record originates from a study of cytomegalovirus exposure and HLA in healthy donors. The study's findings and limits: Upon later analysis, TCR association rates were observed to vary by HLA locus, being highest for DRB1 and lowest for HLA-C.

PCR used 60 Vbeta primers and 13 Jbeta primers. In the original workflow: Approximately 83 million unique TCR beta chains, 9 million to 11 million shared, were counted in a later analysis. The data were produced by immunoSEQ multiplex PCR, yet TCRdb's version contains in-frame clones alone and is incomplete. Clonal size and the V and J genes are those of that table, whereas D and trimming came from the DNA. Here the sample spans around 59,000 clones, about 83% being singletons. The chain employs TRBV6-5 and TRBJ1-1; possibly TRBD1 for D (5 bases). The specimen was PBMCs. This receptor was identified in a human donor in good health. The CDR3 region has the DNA TGTGCCAGCAGTTACGCGCCGGGGGGCACTGAAGCTTTCTTT. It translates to CASSYAPGGTEAFF.